The rows below give T cell receptor beta chains drawn from one sample of a study of T cells after yellow fever vaccination. Using its own MiXCR run on the 5' RACE reads, TCRdb lists one record per CDR3 protein. This repertoire shows hundreds of thousands of distinct CDR3 sequences, approximately 19% found once; its top ten account for 18%. The input for sequencing was PBMCs, taken before the yellow fever booster vaccination. Receptors originate from a man between 18 and 35 years old who received the YFV17D yellow fever vaccine. The CDR3 runs from the conserved cysteine through the conserved F or W. Fields, in order: V gene, D gene, CDR3 length, clone size, J gene, CDR3 DNA, CDR3 protein. D genes are given only for firm matches. Clone size is stated in some rows and not others, as once, few, many or a class when expanded.

TRBV10-3,.,12,few,TRBJ2-6,TGTGCCATCAACTCTGGGGCCAACGTCCTGACTTTC,CAINSGANVLTF
TRBV20-1,TRBD2,14,few,TRBJ2-1,TGCAGTGCTTCCCAGCCGGGGGGATACAATGAGCAGTTCTTC,CSASQPGGYNEQFF
TRBV6-5,.,14,.,TRBJ2-6,TGTGCCAGCAGTCCAGGGGTAGGGGCCAACGTCCTGACTTTC,CASSPGVGANVLTF
TRBV20-1,TRBD2,15,.,TRBJ2-3,TGCAGTGCTAGCGGACTAGCGGGGGGTGGAGATACGCAGTATTTT,CSASGLAGGGDTQYF
TRBV4-3,.,14,.,TRBJ1-4,TGCGCCAGCAGCCAAGTGGGAGGGAATGAAAAACTGTTTTTT,CASSQVGGNEKLFF
TRBV5-6,.,13,.,TRBJ2-3,TGTGCCAGCGGGACCCCGGGTGGGGATACGCAGTATTTT,CASGTPGGDTQYF
TRBV10-3,TRBD2,13,few,TRBJ2-1,TGTGCCACTAGCGGGGGAGGTGTGAATGAGCAGTTCTTC,CATSGGGVNEQFF
TRBV6-2/TRBV6-3,.,14,.,TRBJ1-1,TGTGCCAGCAGTTTAGACGGAAAGAACACTGAAGCTTTCTTT,CASSLDGKNTEAFF
TRBV29-1,TRBD1,13,many,TRBJ1-2,TGCAGCGTGGGAGGGGGACAGGGATACGGCTACACCTTC,CSVGGGQGYGYTF
TRBV12-3/TRBV12-4,.,14,few,TRBJ1-4,TGTGCCAGCAGTTTCTCGCAGACCGATGAAAAACTGTTTTTT,CASSFSQTDEKLFF
TRBV24-1,TRBD1,15,.,TRBJ2-2,TGTGCCACTTCCTCGGGACAGCGGAACACCGGGGAGCTGTTTTTT,CATSSGQRNTGELFF
TRBV12-5,.,13,.,TRBJ1-1,TGTGCTAGTGGCCCAGGACAGAACACTGAAGCTTTCTTT,CASGPGQNTEAFF
TRBV9,.,13,few,TRBJ2-3,TGTGCCAGCAGCGTAGAAGGTCCAGATACGCAGTATTTT,CASSVEGPDTQYF
TRBV7-9,TRBD1,15,few,TRBJ1-1,TGTGCCAGCAGCTCCTGGACAGGGAGGGGCACTGAAGCTTTCTTT,CASSSWTGRGTEAFF
TRBV6-1,TRBD1,15,.,TRBJ1-1,TGTGCCAGCAGACCACAGGGGGCCATGAACACTGAAGCTTTCTTT,CASRPQGAMNTEAFF
TRBV12-3/TRBV12-4,TRBD2,9,few,TRBJ2-5,TGTGCCAGCAGTCGTCGGACTAGGTTC,CASSRRTRF
TRBV20-1,.,16,.,TRBJ2-2,TGCAGTGCTAGACCCCCCGGACTTACGAACACCGGGGAGCTGTTTTTT,CSARPPGLTNTGELFF
TRBV11-2,TRBD2,16,few,TRBJ2-1,TGTGCCAGCTTGCCATACAGCGGGGGAAGCTACAATGAGCAGTTCTTC,CASLPYSGGSYNEQFF
TRBV5-4,.,14,.,TRBJ1-1,TGTGCCAGCAGCTTGTGGGGACAGAACACTGAAGCTTTCTTT,CASSLWGQNTEAFF
TRBV3-1,TRBD2,16,.,TRBJ2-1,TGTGCCAGCAGCCACGCGAGCGGGGGATGGGGCAATGAGCAGTTCTTC,CASSHASGGWGNEQFF
TRBV12-3/TRBV12-4,TRBD2,14,few,TRBJ2-5,TGTGCCAGCCGGGAGGGCCTTAGCCAAGAGACCCAGTACTTC,CASREGLSQETQYF
TRBV29-1,.,17,.,TRBJ1-3,TGCAGCGTTGAAGATGACGCGGGAGGGTTTTCTGGAAACACCATATATTTT,CSVEDDAGGFSGNTIYF
TRBV5-1,.,18,few,TRBJ2-2,TGCGCCAGCAGTTTCGAAGGTCTGGGGCAGGGATGGACCGGGGAGCTGTTTTTT,CASSFEGLGQGWTGELFF